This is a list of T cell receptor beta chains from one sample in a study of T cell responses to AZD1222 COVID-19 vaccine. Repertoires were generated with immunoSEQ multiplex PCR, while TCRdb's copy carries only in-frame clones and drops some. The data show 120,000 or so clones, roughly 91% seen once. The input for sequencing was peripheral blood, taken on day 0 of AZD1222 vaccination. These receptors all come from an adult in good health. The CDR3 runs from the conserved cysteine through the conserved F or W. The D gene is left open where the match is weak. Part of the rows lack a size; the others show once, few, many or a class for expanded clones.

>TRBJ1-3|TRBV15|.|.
TGTGCCACCAGCACAGACCTAGGTTCTGGAAACACCATATATTTT
CATSTDLGSGNTIYF
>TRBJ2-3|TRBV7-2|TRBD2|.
TGTGCCAGCAGCTTAGCAGGGGCTAGCGGGGGGAGCACAGATACGCAGTATTTT
CASSLAGASGGSTDTQYF
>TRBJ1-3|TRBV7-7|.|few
TGTGCCACCCTCGGCTCTGGAAACACCATATATTTT
CATLGSGNTIYF
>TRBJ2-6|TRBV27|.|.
TGTGCCAGCAGTTCCAACTCTGGGGCCAACGTCCTGACTTTC
CASSSNSGANVLTF
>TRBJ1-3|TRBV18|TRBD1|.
TGTGCCAGCTCACCACAGGGGGCGGCCGGAAACACCATATATTTT
CASSPQGAAGNTIYF
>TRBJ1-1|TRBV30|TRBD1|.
TGTGCCTGGAGTGTTGGGACAGGGCTGCTCCTATCGGAAGCTTTCTTT
CAWSVGTGLLLSEAFF
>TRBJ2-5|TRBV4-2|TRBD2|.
TGTGCCAGCAGCCCAGGTGGGACTAGCGACGAGACCCAGTACTTC
CASSPGGTSDETQYF
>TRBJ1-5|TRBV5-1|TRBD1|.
TGCGCCAGCAGCTTGGAGGGACAGGTCAATCAGCCCCAGCATTTT
CASSLEGQVNQPQHF
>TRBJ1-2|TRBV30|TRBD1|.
TGTGCCTGGAGTACCGGGACAGGGGTACTTGGCTACACCTTC
CAWSTGTGVLGYTF
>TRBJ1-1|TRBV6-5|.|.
TGTGCCAGCAGCCAGGGAGGCACTGAAGCTTTCTTT
CASSQGGTEAFF
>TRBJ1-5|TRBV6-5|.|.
TGTGCCAGCAGTTACTCAAAACAGGGATTGGATCAGCCCCAGCATTTT
CASSYSKQGLDQPQHF
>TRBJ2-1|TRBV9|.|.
TGTGCCAGCAGCGTAGAACCTAGTGGAGGGGGTGTTGAGCAGTTCTTC
CASSVEPSGGGVEQFF
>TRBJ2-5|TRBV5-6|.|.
TGTGCCAGCAGTCATAGACTAGTGGTGGAGACCCAGTACTTC
CASSHRLVVETQYF
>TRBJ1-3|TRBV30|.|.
TGTGCCTGGAGTATTTACTCTGGAAACACCATATATTTT
CAWSIYSGNTIYF
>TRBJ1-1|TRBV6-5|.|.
TGTGCCAGCAGCAGATACAGGGTTACTGAAGCTTTCTTT
CASSRYRVTEAFF
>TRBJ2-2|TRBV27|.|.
TGTGCCAGCAGTATCCTACAGGGTAGCACCGGGGAGCTGTTTTTT
CASSILQGSTGELFF
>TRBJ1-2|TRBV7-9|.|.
TGTGCCAGCAGCTTAGAAGGCCCCTATAACTATGGCTACACCTTC
CASSLEGPYNYGYTF
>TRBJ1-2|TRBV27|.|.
TGTGCCAGCAGCCCCTCGGGGGGGAGCGGTGGCTACACCTTC
CASSPSGGSGGYTF
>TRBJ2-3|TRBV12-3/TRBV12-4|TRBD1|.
TGTGCCAGCCGACAGGGTGCAGATACGCAGTATTTT
CASRQGADTQYF
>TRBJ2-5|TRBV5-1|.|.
TGCGCCAGCAGCTTGGGTGCGGGGGCCGACCAAGAGACCCAGTACTTC
CASSLGAGADQETQYF
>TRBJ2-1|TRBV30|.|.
TGTGCCTGGAGAGTTGCGCTCAATGAGCAGTTCTTC
CAWRVALNEQFF
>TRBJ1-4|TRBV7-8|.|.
TGTGCCAGCAGCTCGACCGCCTCAACTAATGAAAAACTGTTTTTT
CASSSTASTNEKLFF
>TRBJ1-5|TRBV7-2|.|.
TGTGCCAGCAGCCTACGGGCAGAGCGCAATCAGCCCCAGCATTTT
CASSLRAERNQPQHF
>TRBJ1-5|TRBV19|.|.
TGTGCCAGTAGTATAAGGACGAGCAATCAGCCCCAGCATTTT
CASSIRTSNQPQHF
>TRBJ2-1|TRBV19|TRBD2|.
TGTGCCAGTAGTCCACGTGCGGCGGGAGGGTTCAGACAGGTCTATGAGCAGTTCTTC
CASSPRAAGGFRQVYEQFF
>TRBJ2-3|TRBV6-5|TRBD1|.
TGTGCCAGCAGTCTAAGACAGGGGGCCGATACGCAGTATTTT
CASSLRQGADTQYF
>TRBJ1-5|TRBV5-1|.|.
TGCGCCAGCAGCTTGGAGGGGATAGGTCAGCCCCAGCATTTT
CASSLEGIGQPQHF
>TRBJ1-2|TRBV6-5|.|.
TGTGCCAGCAGTTACGGCGGGAACCATGGCTACACCTTC
CASSYGGNHGYTF
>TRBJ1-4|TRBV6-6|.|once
TGTGCCAGCAGTTACCGAGGGGCTGGTAATGAAAAACTGTTTTTT
CASSYRGAGNEKLFF
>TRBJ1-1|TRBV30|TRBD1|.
TGTGCCGCAAGGGGGCCTAACACTGAAGCTTTCTTT
CAARGPNTEAFF
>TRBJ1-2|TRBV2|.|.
TGTGCCAGCAGTGAAATGCCAGACGCTAACTATGGCTACACCTTC
CASSEMPDANYGYTF
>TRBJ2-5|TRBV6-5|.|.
TGTGCCAGCAGTTACTCAAGTGGCGGGATCCAAGAGACCCAGTACTTC
CASSYSSGGIQETQYF
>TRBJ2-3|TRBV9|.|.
TGTGCCAGCAGCGTAGACCGGGGTAAGGGCACAGATACGCAGTATTTT
CASSVDRGKGTDTQYF
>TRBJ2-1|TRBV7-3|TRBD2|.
TGTGCCAGCAGCCCCGGGACTAGCGGTAATAATGAGCAGTTCTTC
CASSPGTSGNNEQFF
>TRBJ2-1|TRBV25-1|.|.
TGTGCCAGCAGTGAATCCCCTCCGACCATCAAGGAGCAGTTCTTC
CASSESPPTIKEQFF
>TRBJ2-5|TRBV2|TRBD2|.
TGTGCCAGCAGCGGGACTAGCGGGGGCGGTGAGACCCAGTACTTC
CASSGTSGGGETQYF
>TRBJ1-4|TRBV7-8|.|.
TGTGCCAGCAGCTATACCCCAGGGTATGAAAAACTGTTTTTT
CASSYTPGYEKLFF
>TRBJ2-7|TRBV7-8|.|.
TGTGCCAGCAGCAGCAGGACTAAAACATACGAGCAGTACTTC
CASSSRTKTYEQYF
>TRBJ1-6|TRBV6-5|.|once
TGTGCCAGCCGACCCCAGGGGACAAATTCACCCCTCCACTTT
CASRPQGTNSPLHF
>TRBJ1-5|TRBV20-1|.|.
TGCAGTGCTAGTTGGGACGGCTATCAGCCCCAGCATTTT
CSASWDGYQPQHF
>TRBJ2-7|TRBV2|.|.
TGTGCCAGCAGTGAAAGGGGCCTCTACGAGCAGTACTTC
CASSERGLYEQYF
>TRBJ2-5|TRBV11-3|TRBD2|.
TGTGCCAGCAGCCCGCGGAGGTGGCTAGCGGGAGGGCCGGGGGAGACCCAGTACTTC
CASSPRRWLAGGPGETQYF
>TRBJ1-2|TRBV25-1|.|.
TGTGCCAGCAGTGAGGGGGGGAGCCGGAACTATGGCTACACCTTC
CASSEGGSRNYGYTF
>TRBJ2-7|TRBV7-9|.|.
TGTGCCAGCAGCTTTGGAACGGAGCAGCGACAGTACTTC
CASSFGTEQRQYF
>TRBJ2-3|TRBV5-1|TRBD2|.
TGCGCCAGCAGCTGGGGCCTGACTAGCGGGAGCACAGATACGCAGTATTTT
CASSWGLTSGSTDTQYF
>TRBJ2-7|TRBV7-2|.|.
TGTGCCAGCAGCTCACTAGGAGGGTACGAGCAGTACTTC
CASSSLGGYEQYF
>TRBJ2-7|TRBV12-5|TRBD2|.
TGTGCTAGTGGTCTACTAGCGGGAGGAGCCGAGCAGTACTTC
CASGLLAGGAEQYF
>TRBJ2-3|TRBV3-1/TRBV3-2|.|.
TGTGCCAGCAGCCCCCCCCGGGGGCAGGCAGATACGCAGTATTTT
CASSPPRGQADTQYF
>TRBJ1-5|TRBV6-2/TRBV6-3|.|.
TGTGCCAGCAGTTACCTACAGGGTGAACAGCCCCAGCATTTT
CASSYLQGEQPQHF
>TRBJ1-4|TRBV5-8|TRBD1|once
TGTGCCAGCAGCAAGGCCGGGACAGCTAATGAAAAACTGTTTTTT
CASSKAGTANEKLFF
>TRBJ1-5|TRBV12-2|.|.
TGTGCAAGTCGCTCACTACGTCAGGGCCCCAAGGGTGGCTTATATTATAGCAATCAGCCCCAGCATTTT
CASRSLRQGPKGGLYYSNQPQHF
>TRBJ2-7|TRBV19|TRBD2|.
TGTGCCAGTAGTATAGTGAGGACTAGCGAGTCCTACGAGCAGTACTTC
CASSIVRTSESYEQYF
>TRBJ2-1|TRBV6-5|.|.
TGTGCCAGCAGTTACAGCGGGACAGCCTACAATGAGCAGTTCTTC
CASSYSGTAYNEQFF
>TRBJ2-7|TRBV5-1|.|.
TGCGCCAGCAGCCCCGGGTGGCCGGGAGCGGTCAGCTCCTACGAGCAGTACTTC
CASSPGWPGAVSSYEQYF
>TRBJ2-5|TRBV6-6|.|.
TGTGCCAGCAATTCGGCTAGCGCGCAAGAGACCCAGTACTTC
CASNSASAQETQYF
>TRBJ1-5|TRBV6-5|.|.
TGTGCCAGCAGCCCAGGGAGACCCAATCAGCCCCAGCATTTT
CASSPGRPNQPQHF
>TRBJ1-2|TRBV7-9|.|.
TGTGCCAGCAGCTTAGGTGGTGACTATGGCTACACCTTC
CASSLGGDYGYTF
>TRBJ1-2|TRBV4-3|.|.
TGCGCCAGCAGCCACCTCACAGCGACAGGAGCTAACTATGGCTACACCTTC
CASSHLTATGANYGYTF
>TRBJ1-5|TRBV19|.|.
TGTGCCAGTAGTATGGGGGGGAGGGCAAGCAATCAGCCCCAGCATTTT
CASSMGGRASNQPQHF
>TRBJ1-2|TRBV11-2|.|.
TGTGCCAGCACCGATGGGGACTATGGCTACACCTTC
CASTDGDYGYTF